A selection of T cell receptor beta chains follows, all from one sample in a study of CD8 T cells in ankylosing spondylitis. TCRdb redid the calling of the 5' RACE reads with MiXCR, one entry per CDR3 protein. This table holds about 340,000 distinct CDR3 sequences, about 15% found once. The sample was blood, either unsorted or a sorted T cell fraction (not recorded which). The receptors derive from a male donor with ankylosing spondylitis or in good health (not recorded which). Both conserved end residues are part of each CDR3. The order of the fields is J gene, V gene, D gene, clone size, CDR3 DNA, CDR3 protein. D genes are given only for firm matches. Size values are once, few and many counts, or a class for expanded clones, and some rows have none.

TRBJ2-1	TRBV6-2/TRBV6-3	-	-	TGTGCCAGCAGCGCGATCGCCCGTAACAATGAGCAGTTCTTC	CASSAIARNNEQFF
TRBJ2-7	TRBV10-3	-	few	TGTGCCATCTCCGGTGGGGGCTACGAGCAGTACTTC	CAISGGGYEQYF
TRBJ2-7	TRBV20-1	-	few	TGCAGTGCTAGTCAGTTTTCGGAGTGGTCCTACGAGCAGTACTTC	CSASQFSEWSYEQYF
TRBJ1-5	TRBV5-1	-	many	TGCGCCAGCAGCGTGGAGGGCAATCAGCCCCAGCATTTT	CASSVEGNQPQHF
TRBJ1-1	TRBV5-5	-	-	TGTGCCAGCAGCCCGTTGTCGTCTCCGAAGGACACTGAAGCTTTCTTT	CASSPLSSPKDTEAFF
TRBJ2-2	TRBV12-3/TRBV12-4	TRBD2	-	TGTGCCAGCGGACGCGGGGGGTCGAACACCGGGGAGCTGTTTTTT	CASGRGGSNTGELFF
TRBJ1-2	TRBV6-5	-	few	TGTGCCAGCAGTTACGATAGCCAGGAACACTATGGCTACACCTTC	CASSYDSQEHYGYTF
TRBJ2-7	TRBV6-1	-	-	TGTGCCAGCAGTGAAGGGGCCGGGCCGAGGGACGAGCAGTACTTC	CASSEGAGPRDEQYF
TRBJ2-5	TRBV20-1	-	few	TGCAGTGCCAGCCCAGGGATTGTAACAGAGACCCAGTACTTC	CSASPGIVTETQYF
TRBJ2-3	TRBV5-5	TRBD2	many	TGTGCCAGCAGCAAGCTTGTGGGAGGGCCCACAGATACGCAGTATTTT	CASSKLVGGPTDTQYF
TRBJ2-7	TRBV9	-	-	TGTGCCAGCAGCGCGAGAATACAGGGACCTCCAAAGTACTTC	CASSARIQGPPKYF
TRBJ2-3	TRBV5-6	-	-	TGTGCCAGCAGCCAGGATTTGCGGGGTGAGATGGATACGCAGTATTTT	CASSQDLRGEMDTQYF
TRBJ2-3	TRBV12-3/TRBV12-4	-	-	TGTGCCAGCAGTTTAGGGCAGGATCTAGATACGCAGTATTTT	CASSLGQDLDTQYF
TRBJ1-5	TRBV19	-	many	TGTGCCAGTAGTATCGAGGGTCTCAGCAATCAGCCCCAGCATTTT	CASSIEGLSNQPQHF
TRBJ2-7	TRBV12-5	-	few	TGTGCTAGTGGCTGGGATCGCTACGAGCAGTACTTC	CASGWDRYEQYF
TRBJ1-1	TRBV5-1	-	few	TGCGCCAGCAGCTTGGGGAGCTTCAACACTGAAGCTTTCTTT	CASSLGSFNTEAFF
TRBJ1-2	TRBV7-9	TRBD1	few	TGTGCCAGCACCATAGAGGGGGCTCGCGGCTACACCTTC	CASTIEGARGYTF
TRBJ2-7	TRBV20-1	TRBD1	few	TGCAGTGCTAGACCTATGACAGGGTCAACCTACGAGCAGTACTTC	CSARPMTGSTYEQYF
TRBJ2-5	TRBV5-1	-	-	TGCGCCAGCAGGTGGACAGAACAAGAGACCCAGTACTTC	CASRWTEQETQYF
TRBJ2-2	TRBV20-1	TRBD2	few	TGCAGTGCTAGAAAAGGACTAGCGGGTTACACCGGGGAGCTGTTTTTT	CSARKGLAGYTGELFF
TRBJ1-1	TRBV5-1	-	few	TGCGCCAGCAGCTTGAGACCGAGGGGTGAGAACACTGAAGCTTTCTTT	CASSLRPRGENTEAFF
TRBJ2-6	TRBV6-1	-	few	TGTGCCAGCAGCCCCCCGGTTTCGGGGGCCAACGTCCTGACTTTC	CASSPPVSGANVLTF
TRBJ1-1	TRBV12-3/TRBV12-4	-	-	TGTGCCAGCAGTTTGGGTGAAAGGAGGGCGAACACTGAAGCTTTCTTT	CASSLGERRANTEAFF
TRBJ1-4	TRBV14	-	-	TGTGCCAGCAGCCACACTAGTACCGTTGAAAAACTGTTTTTT	CASSHTSTVEKLFF
TRBJ2-1	TRBV20-1	TRBD2	-	TGCAGTGCCCCGGGACTAGCGGGGGCCTACAATGAGCAGTTCTTC	CSAPGLAGAYNEQFF
TRBJ2-7	TRBV5-5	TRBD1	few	TGTGCCAGCAGCCGCCCGGGACAGGGGAGATCCTACGAGCAGTACTTC	CASSRPGQGRSYEQYF
TRBJ1-1	TRBV5-5	-	few	TGTGCCAGCAGCTTGGTGATTGGAAACACTGAAGCTTTCTTT	CASSLVIGNTEAFF
TRBJ2-7	TRBV10-3	-	-	TGTGCCATCAGTGAACGAGCTCACGAGCAGTACTTC	CAISERAHEQYF
TRBJ1-1	TRBV10-3	-	-	TGTGCCATCAGTGAGACAGGCACGAACACTGAAGCTTTCTTT	CAISETGTNTEAFF